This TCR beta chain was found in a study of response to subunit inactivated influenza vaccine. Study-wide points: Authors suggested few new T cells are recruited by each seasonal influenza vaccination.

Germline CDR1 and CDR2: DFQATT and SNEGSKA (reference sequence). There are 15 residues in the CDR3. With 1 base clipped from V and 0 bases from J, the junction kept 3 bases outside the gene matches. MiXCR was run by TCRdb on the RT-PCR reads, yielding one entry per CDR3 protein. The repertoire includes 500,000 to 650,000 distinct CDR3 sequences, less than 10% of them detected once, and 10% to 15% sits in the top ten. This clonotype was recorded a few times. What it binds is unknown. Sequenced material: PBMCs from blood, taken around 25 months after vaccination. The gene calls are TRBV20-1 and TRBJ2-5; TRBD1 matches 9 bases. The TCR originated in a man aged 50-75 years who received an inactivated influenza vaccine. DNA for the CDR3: TGCAGTGCTAGAGGGGACAGGGTGTACCAAGAGACCCAGTACTTC. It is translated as CSARGDRVYQETQYF.